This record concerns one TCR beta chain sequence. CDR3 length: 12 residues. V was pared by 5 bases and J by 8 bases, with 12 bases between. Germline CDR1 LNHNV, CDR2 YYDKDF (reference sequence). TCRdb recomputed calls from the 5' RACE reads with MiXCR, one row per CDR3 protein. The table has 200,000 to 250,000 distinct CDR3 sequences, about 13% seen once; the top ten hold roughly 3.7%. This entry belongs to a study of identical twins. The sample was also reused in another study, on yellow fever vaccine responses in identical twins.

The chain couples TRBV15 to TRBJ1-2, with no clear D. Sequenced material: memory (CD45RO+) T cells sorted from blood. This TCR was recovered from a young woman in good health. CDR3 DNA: TGTGCCACCAGCGAGGGTGGATTCGGCTACACCTTC. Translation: CATSEGGFGYTF.